This T cell receptor (beta chain) was profiled in a study of blood T cell repertoires in COVID-19. Study background: Sample material is recorded as cDNA or gDNA derived from T cells, B-cell-depleted T cells, or PBMCs.

This clone was counted only a few times. Per the original data handling: The assay estimated nucleated cells by amplifying reference gene primers. Assay: immunoSEQ multiplex PCR; the TCRdb copy retains only in-frame clones and omits some. The V and J calls and clone size were taken over from that table, and D and trimming were inferred from the DNA. The table records approximately 230,000 clones, approximately 83% of them present only once. CDR1 and CDR2 from the germline V gene are MDHEN and SYDVKM. The CDR3 contains 15 residues. Trimming left V 4 bases short and J 0 bases short, with 13 bases between.

V gene TRBV28 combines with J gene TRBJ2-7, with D maybe TRBD1 (6 bases). The receptor was isolated from a man older than 75 with acute or convalescent COVID-19. Sequences were obtained from peripheral blood. CDR3 bases: TGTGCCAGCAGTTGGACCACAGGGAACTCCTACGAGCAGTACTTC. Encoded protein: CASSWTTGNSYEQYF.